These T cell receptor beta chains were read from a single sample in a study of blood T cells in healthy people across ages. MiXCR, applied by TCRdb to the 5' RACE reads, yields one record per CDR3 protein. The sample carries around 400,000 distinct CDR3 sequences, over 45% recorded once. Sequences were obtained from blood. The source of these receptors is a man between 60 and 75 years old in good health. Each CDR3 is given with its conserved first and last residue. Fields, in order: D gene, J gene, V gene, clone size, CDR3 protein, CDR3 DNA. D genes are given only for firm matches. Clone size, where shown, is once, few, many, or a class for clones that have expanded.

.,TRBJ1-2,TRBV29-1,few,CSVGRTGNYGYTF,TGCAGCGTCGGACGGACGGGCAACTATGGCTACACCTTC
TRBD2,TRBJ2-2,TRBV30,.,CAWTSGLTGELFF,TGTGCCTGGACTAGCGGGTTAACCGGGGAGCTGTTTTTT
.,TRBJ1-5,TRBV12-3/TRBV12-4,.,CASSLPAVGGQPQHF,TGTGCCAGCAGTTTACCGGCCGTGGGGGGACAGCCCCAGCATTTT
.,TRBJ2-1,TRBV9,few,CASSPYGGEQFF,TGTGCCAGCAGCCCCTATGGGGGTGAGCAGTTCTTC
.,TRBJ1-5,TRBV20-1,few,CSAVYSNQPQHF,TGCAGTGCTGTCTATAGCAATCAGCCCCAGCATTTT
.,TRBJ2-5,TRBV7-2,.,CASSSGLLGRGETQYF,TGTGCCAGCAGCTCCGGCCTTTTGGGCCGGGGGGAGACCCAGTACTTC
TRBD1,TRBJ2-7,TRBV27,.,CASGRMAGGSYEQYF,TGTGCCAGCGGTCGCATGGCAGGGGGCTCCTACGAGCAGTACTTC
.,TRBJ1-5,TRBV6-5,.,CASSTGAHNQPQHF,TGTGCCAGCAGTACGGGGGCGCACAATCAGCCCCAGCATTTT
.,TRBJ2-7,TRBV5-1,.,CASSTGDTSYEQYF,TGCGCCAGCAGCACCGGGGACACCTCCTACGAGCAGTACTTC
.,TRBJ2-7,TRBV18,.,CASPPHEQYF,TGTGCCAGCCCACCCCACGAGCAGTACTTC
TRBD2,TRBJ2-5,TRBV7-6,.,CASSLEKIAGGLETQYF,TGTGCCAGCAGCTTAGAGAAGATAGCGGGAGGGCTAGAGACCCAGTACTTC
.,TRBJ2-3,TRBV10-3,.,CAIRDRVLRPDTQYF,TGTGCCATCCGTGATCGGGTTCTGCGCCCGGATACGCAGTATTTT
.,TRBJ2-1,TRBV7-8,many,CASSPRDIGLYNEQFF,TGTGCCAGCAGTCCCCGGGACATCGGCCTCTACAATGAGCAGTTCTTC
TRBD1,TRBJ1-2,TRBV6-5,.,CASTRGGAGYGYTF,TGTGCCAGCACCCGAGGGGGCGCGGGCTATGGCTACACCTTC
TRBD1,TRBJ2-3,TRBV29-1,.,CSVQPSRGQGDTQYF,TGCAGCGTCCAACCGTCCAGGGGGCAGGGAGATACGCAGTATTTT
TRBD1,TRBJ2-2,TRBV30,.,CAWHRGYDTGELFF,TGTGCCTGGCACAGGGGGTATGACACCGGGGAGCTGTTTTTT
TRBD2,TRBJ2-3,TRBV20-1,few,CSAHGTSGGGLTQYF,TGCAGTGCGCACGGGACTAGCGGGGGTGGGCTTACGCAGTATTTT
TRBD2,TRBJ2-3,TRBV28,.,CASTTSGLAEKKGQSTDTQYF,TGTGCCAGCACCACCTCGGGGCTAGCGGAAAAAAAAGGTCAAAGCACAGATACGCAGTATTTT
TRBD1,TRBJ1-2,TRBV29-1,.,CSANQGGTSGGYTF,TGCAGCGCCAACCAAGGGGGCACTTCAGGTGGCTACACCTTC
.,TRBJ1-1,TRBV12-3/TRBV12-4,once,CASSFGRMNTEAFF,TGTGCCAGCAGTTTCGGACGAATGAACACTGAAGCTTTCTTT
TRBD2,TRBJ2-1,TRBV29-1,many,CSVAYLASGGGGDEQFF,TGCAGCGTTGCGTATTTGGCTAGCGGGGGGGGAGGGGATGAGCAGTTCTTC
TRBD2,TRBJ2-1,TRBV27,.,CASSLVASGGLDEQFF,TGTGCCAGCAGTTTAGTAGCTAGCGGGGGGTTGGATGAGCAGTTCTTC
.,TRBJ2-7,TRBV5-5,few,CASSPSAGGEQYF,TGTGCCAGCAGCCCTTCGGCTGGCGGCGAGCAGTACTTC
.,TRBJ2-3,TRBV9,.,CASSYTGTSGDTQYF,TGTGCCAGCAGTTATACCGGGACCTCTGGGGATACGCAGTATTTT
.,TRBJ2-1,TRBV28,.,CASRIASSYNEQFF,TGTGCCAGCAGGATAGCATCTTCCTACAATGAGCAGTTCTTC
.,TRBJ2-6,TRBV9,.,CASSVGHQSSGANVLTF,TGTGCCAGCAGCGTCGGACACCAATCCTCTGGGGCCAACGTCCTGACTTTC
.,TRBJ2-3,TRBV6-4,.,CAPSGAPSTDTQYF,TGTGCCCCTTCCGGGGCACCTAGCACAGATACGCAGTATTTT
TRBD1,TRBJ2-6,TRBV5-6,.,CASSWDRGLTGANVLTF,TGTGCCAGCAGCTGGGACAGGGGTTTGACCGGGGCCAACGTCCTGACTTTC
.,TRBJ2-1,TRBV29-1,many,CSVAGWTGEQFF,TGCAGCGTTGCGGGATGGACGGGTGAGCAGTTCTTC
TRBD1,TRBJ1-4,TRBV2,.,CATQDRGLSNEKLFF,TGTGCCACCCAGGACAGGGGGCTATCTAATGAAAAACTGTTTTTT
.,TRBJ1-4,TRBV5-1,.,CASSLTLGTVEKLFF,TGCGCCAGCAGCTTGACCCTGGGGACGGTCGAAAAACTGTTTTTT
TRBD1,TRBJ2-7,TRBV7-9,.,CASSGGQVGGEQYF,TGTGCCAGCAGCGGGGGACAGGTCGGTGGCGAGCAGTACTTC
.,TRBJ2-7,TRBV15,.,CATSRDQSYEQYF,TGTGCCACCAGCAGAGATCAGTCCTACGAGCAGTACTTC
.,TRBJ2-6,TRBV5-1,few,CASSLGSGSGANVLTF,TGCGCCAGCAGCTTGGGGTCAGGGTCCGGGGCCAACGTCCTGACTTTC
.,TRBJ2-7,TRBV29-1,.,CSVADITYEQYF,TGCAGCGTCGCGGACATCACCTACGAGCAGTACTTC
.,TRBJ2-3,TRBV20-1,few,CSASAGAGTDTQYF,TGCAGTGCTAGTGCGGGGGCTGGTACAGATACGCAGTATTTT
.,TRBJ1-2,TRBV11-2,.,CASSNNRECGYTF,TGTGCCAGCAGCAACAACAGGGAATGTGGCTACACCTTC
.,TRBJ2-2,TRBV5-1,few,CASSPLTNTGELFF,TGCGCCAGCAGCCCCCTTACGAACACCGGGGAGCTGTTTTTT
.,TRBJ2-7,TRBV6-2/TRBV6-3,.,CASRQSRGLSYEQYF,TGTGCCAGCAGACAGTCGCGGGGGCTCTCCTACGAGCAGTACTTC
TRBD2,TRBJ2-5,TRBV2,many,CASTFGKAGGQETQYF,TGTGCCAGCACCTTTGGGAAAGCGGGGGGACAAGAGACCCAGTACTTC
.,TRBJ2-7,TRBV7-3,.,CAVPSGGHEYEQYF,TGTGCCGTCCCATCGGGTGGGCATGAGTACGAGCAGTACTTC
.,TRBJ2-7,TRBV11-2,many,CASSLDRDEQYF,TGTGCCAGCAGCTTAGACAGGGACGAGCAGTACTTC
.,TRBJ2-7,TRBV20-1,.,CSASRGTASYEQYF,TGCAGTGCTAGCCGCGGGACAGCCTCCTACGAGCAGTACTTC
.,TRBJ2-1,TRBV11-2,.,CASSLNQLDEQFF,TGTGCCAGCAGCTTAAACCAGCTAGACGAGCAGTTCTTC
TRBD2,TRBJ2-3,TRBV6-5,.,CASSRTSLGTDTQYF,TGTGCCAGCAGTCGGACTAGCCTTGGCACAGATACGCAGTATTTT
TRBD2,TRBJ2-5,TRBV6-7,.,CASSPGTSGGTQETQYF,TGTGCCAGCAGTCCCGGGACTAGCGGGGGGACCCAAGAGACCCAGTACTTC
TRBD1,TRBJ1-2,TRBV29-1,.,CSVGQGDLYGYTF,TGCAGCGTTGGTCAGGGGGATTTATATGGCTACACCTTC
TRBD2,TRBJ2-7,TRBV7-9,once,CASSRLAGGREQYF,TGTGCCAGCAGTCGACTAGCGGGGGGGCGTGAGCAGTACTTC
TRBD2,TRBJ2-3,TRBV20-1,.,CSAREQRGLTDTQYF,TGCAGTGCTAGAGAACAGCGGGGATTAACAGATACGCAGTATTTT
.,TRBJ2-5,TRBV7-7,.,CASSLGPGGESEQYF,TGTGCTAGCAGCTTAGGCCCCGGCGGAGAGAGTGAGCAGTACTTC
.,TRBJ2-7,TRBV4-3,many,CASSQASSSYEQYF,TGCGCCAGCAGCCAAGCGTCCAGCTCCTACGAGCAGTACTTC
.,TRBJ2-5,TRBV21-1,.,CASSKEQGVETQYF,TGTGCCAGCAGCAAAGAACAGGGTGTTGAGACCCAGTACTTC
.,TRBJ2-5,TRBV3-1,.,CASSQGPARETQYF,TGTGCCAGCAGCCAAGGCCCAGCCAGAGAGACCCAGTACTTC
.,TRBJ2-3,TRBV21-1,.,CASSKSLAAKGADTQYF,TGTGCCAGCAGCAAATCTCTAGCAGCTAAGGGCGCAGATACGCAGTATTTT
.,TRBJ2-7,TRBV7-9,few,CASSLSDRGNTAGQYF,TGTGCCAGCAGCTTATCGGACCGGGGAAATACCGCTGGGCAGTACTTC
.,TRBJ1-6,TRBV12-3/TRBV12-4,.,CASSLVTGSGGSPLHF,TGTGCCAGCAGTCTGGTGACGGGGTCCGGGGGTTCACCCCTCCACTTT
TRBD2,TRBJ2-5,TRBV2,.,CASSDPSGGANEQYF,TGTGCCAGCAGTGATCCGAGCGGGGGGGCCAATGAGCAGTACTTC